Presented here are 10 T cell receptor beta chains from one specimen sequenced in a study of monozygotic twins with inflammatory bowel disease. Following a re-call of the 5' RACE reads, TCRdb has one entry per CDR3 protein and lacks DNA. This sample's table has some 170,000 distinct CDR3 sequences. The material sequenced was blood. Every receptor here comes from a human donor with ulcerative colitis or Crohn's disease, or a healthy co-twin of an affected twin (not recorded which).

The chain has TRBV5-4 and TRBJ1-2; TCRdb returns TRBD1, unconfirmable since there is no DNA. In germline, CDR1 is SGHNT, CDR2 YYREEE (reference sequence). This CDR3 has 14 amino acids. CDR3 amino acids: CASSPDRGGYGYTF.

The chain has TRBV19 and TRBJ1-6. Germline CDR1 LNHDA, CDR2 SQIVND (reference sequence). The CDR3 is 14 residues long. CDR3 residues: CASSTRLGNSPLHF.

The chain employs TRBV7-7 and TRBJ2-5; TCRdb proposes TRBD1, but this gene call is untestable without DNA. Looked up from germline, CDR1 is SSHAT and CDR2 is FNYEAQ (reference sequence). The CDR3 is 15 amino acids. The CDR3 loop reads CASSSGGFGQETQYF.

The V and J genes are TRBV5-1 and TRBJ2-2; TCRdb returns TRBD1, unconfirmable since there is no DNA. CDR3 length equals 17 residues. Germline CDR1 is SGHRS and CDR2 is YFSETQ. CDR3 in amino acids: CASSLLPLGQYSGELFF.

CDR3 amino acids: CASSFQRETDTQYF. The V and J genes are TRBV12-3 or TRBV12-4 and TRBJ2-3. The CDR3 is made up of 14 amino acids.

CDR3 protein: CASSLGLAETQYF. The chain links TRBV11-2 to TRBJ2-5; the D gene TCRdb calls, TRBD2, cannot be checked with no DNA. Germline-derived CDR1 and CDR2 are SGHAT and FQNNGV. The CDR3 has 13 residues.

The chain combines TRBV4-3 with TRBJ2-3; TCRdb outputs TRBD1, but without DNA this stays unchecked. Germline values: CDR1 LGHNA, CDR2 YSLEER. The CDR3 is 14 amino acids. This CDR3 is CASSRTDKGHTQYF.

V is TRBV20-1 and J is TRBJ1-6; TCRdb picks TRBD1, but there is no DNA to check that call. This CDR3 is 14 amino acids long. From germline, CDR1 is DFQATT and CDR2 SNEGSKA (reference sequence). The CDR3 here is CSAPLGDPNSPLHF.

V gene TRBV12-3 or TRBV12-4 combines with J gene TRBJ1-2. The CDR3 is 12 residues long. The CDR3 reads CASSQENYGYTF.

The chain carries TRBV10-3 and TRBJ2-3; TCRdb picks TRBD1, but there is no DNA to check that call. The CDR3 contains 14 residues. Per germline, CDR1 ENHRY and CDR2 SYGVKD. CDR3 protein: CASRDRVGTDTQYF.